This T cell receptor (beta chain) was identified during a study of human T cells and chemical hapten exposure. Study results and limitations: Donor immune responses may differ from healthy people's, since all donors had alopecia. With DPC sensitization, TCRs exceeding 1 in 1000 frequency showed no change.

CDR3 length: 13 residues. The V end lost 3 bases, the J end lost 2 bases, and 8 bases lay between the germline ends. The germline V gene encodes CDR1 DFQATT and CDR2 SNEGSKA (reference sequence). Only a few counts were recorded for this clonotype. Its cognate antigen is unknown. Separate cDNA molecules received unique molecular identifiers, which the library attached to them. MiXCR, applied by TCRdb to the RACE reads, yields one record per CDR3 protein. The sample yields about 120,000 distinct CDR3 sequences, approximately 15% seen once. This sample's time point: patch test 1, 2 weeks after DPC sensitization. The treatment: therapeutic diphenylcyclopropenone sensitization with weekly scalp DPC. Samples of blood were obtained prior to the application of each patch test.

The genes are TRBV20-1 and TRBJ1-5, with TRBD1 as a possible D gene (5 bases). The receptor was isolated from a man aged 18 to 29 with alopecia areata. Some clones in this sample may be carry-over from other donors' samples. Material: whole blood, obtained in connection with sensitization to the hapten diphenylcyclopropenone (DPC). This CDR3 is CSASVGGNQPQHF. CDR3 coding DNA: TGCAGTGCTAGTGTGGGGGGCAATCAGCCCCAGCATTTT.